Below are 17 T cell receptor beta chains sequenced from a single sample in a study of blood T cell repertoires in COVID-19. Sequencing used immunoSEQ multiplex PCR; TCRdb keeps in-frame clones, though not all of them. The repertoire has more than 90,000 clones, 75% to 85% of them found once; the top ten carry approximately 4%. Specimen: peripheral blood. The receptors shown here come from a man aged 60 to 69 with acute or convalescent COVID-19.

This clone has only one observation. V is TRBV28 and J is TRBJ2-3, with TRBD2 identical over 7 bases. Germline CDR1 and CDR2: MDHEN and SYDVKM. This CDR3 region has 14 residues. V shed 5 bases and J 10 bases; nucleotides not matched to a gene: 12. DNA of the CDR3: TGTGCCAGCAGTCCCCAATCTACTAGCGATGCGCAGTATTTT. Its translation: CASSPQSTSDAQYF. The full variable domain, with the rest looked up from reference TRBV28 and TRBJ2-3, is DVKVTQSSRYLVKRTGEKVFLECVQDMDHENMFWYRQDPGLGLRLIYFSYDVKMKEKGDIPEGYSVSREKKERFSLILESASTNQTSMYLCASSPQSTSDAQYFGPGTRLTVL.

CDR3 in amino acids: CATSRASEAPQHF. In nucleotides, the CDR3 is TGTGCCACCAGCAGGGCGTCCGAGGCGCCCCAGCATTTT. This chain uses TRBV15 with TRBJ1-5; unclear D gene. CDR1 LNHNV and CDR2 YYDKDF come from the germline V gene (reference sequence). The CDR3 is 13 residues long. The germline V and J ends were trimmed by 3 bases and 9 bases, with 12 bases remaining between them.

V is TRBV4-1 and J is TRBJ2-7; possible D gene TRBD2, 5 bases. The V end lost 0 bases, the J end lost 0 bases, and 9 bases lay between the germline ends. The V gene's germline CDR1 is MGHRA and CDR2 YSYEKL. This CDR3 region has 15 residues. CDR3 DNA: TGCGCCAGCAGCCAAGAAGAGCGGAGCTCCTACGAGCAGTACTTC. As protein: CASSQEERSSYEQYF.

The CDR3 DNA reads TGTGCCAGCAGCTTAGGCCCCAAGGGAGGGCTGTTTTTT. The encoded protein is CASSLGPKGGLFF. J is TRBJ1-4 and V is TRBV11-2, with D unclear. The V and J ends lost 1 base and 14 bases respectively, with 14 bases between them. The CDR3 consists of 13 residues. The germline CDR1 and CDR2 sequences are SGHAT and FQNNGV.

This clone appeared a few times. This chain links TRBV5-1 with TRBJ2-7; TRBD1 agrees at 7 bases. CDR1 is SGHRS and CDR2 is YFSETQ in the germline V gene. Trimming at V came to 4 bases and at J to 6 bases, leaving 10 bases not matched to a gene. This CDR3 has 14 residues. The CDR3 is CASSVGKTGIEQYF. The CDR3 nucleotides are TGCGCCAGCAGCGTGGGTAAGACAGGGATCGAGCAGTACTTC. Supplemented by reference TRBV5-1 and TRBJ2-7, the full variable domain reads KAGVTQTPRYLIKTRGQQVTLSCSPISGHRSVSWYQQTPGQGLQFLFEYFSETQRNKGNFPGRFSGRQFSNSRSEMNVSTLELGDSALYLCASSVGKTGIEQYFGPGTRLTVT.

This clone was observed a handful of times. The V gene is TRBV3-1 (or the pseudogene TRBV3-2), the J gene TRBJ2-7; 9 bases align to TRBD1. The CDR3 runs 14 residues. V shed 3 bases, J shed 2 bases, and the junction held 2 bases outside the gene matches. Germline V gene data show CDR1 as LGHDT and CDR2 as YNNKEL (reference sequence). This CDR3 is CASSQGQGPYEQYF. The DNA of the CDR3 is TGTGCCAGCAGCCAGGGACAGGGCCCCTACGAGCAGTACTTC.

This chain joins TRBV10-3 and TRBJ2-7; 7 nucleotides agree with TRBD2. This CDR3 contains 13 residues. The trim removed 2 bases at V and 5 bases at J, leaving 3 bases unmatched. Germline V CDR1 and CDR2: ENHRY, SYGVKD. CDR3 protein: CAISEGAGDEQYV. The CDR3 nucleotides are TGTGCCATCAGTGAGGGGGCGGGAGACGAGCAGTACGTC.

This chain links TRBV2 with TRBJ1-4; D not certain. Trimming left V 8 bases short and J 3 bases short, with 16 bases between. The CDR3 consists of 15 residues. Germline V gives CDR1 SNHLY, CDR2 FYNNEI. The DNA of the CDR3 is TGTGCCAGCTCATTTGGGAGTCCCTCTAATGAAAAACTGTTTTTT. Protein product: CASSFGSPSNEKLFF.

This clone was seen once. The rearrangement joins TRBV7-9 to TRBJ1-5; no clear D gene. V dropped 5 bases and J dropped 9 bases, with 17 bases sitting between them. The CDR3 covers 14 residues. From germline, CDR1 is SEHNR and CDR2 FQNEAQ (reference sequence). CDR3 DNA sequence: TGTGCCAGCAGCCTAGATACCCGGTCCACGCCCCAGCATTTT. It codes for CASSLDTRSTPQHF.

This chain links TRBV7-2 with TRBJ1-1; D is uncertain. V lost 2 bases and J 0 bases, leaving 7 bases between the germline ends. The germline gives CDR1 SGHTA, CDR2 FQGNSA. The CDR3 spans 14 residues. The CDR3 DNA reads as TGTGCCAGCAGCTTATTCCTTATGAACACTGAAGCTTTCTTT. Its protein product is CASSLFLMNTEAFF.

This clone is a singleton in its sample. The genes are TRBV18 and TRBJ2-4; 9 bases align to TRBD1. The CDR3 has 14 amino acids. V was pared by 3 bases and J by 8 bases, with 5 bases of the junction left unmatched. Germline V gene lookup returns CDR1 KGHSH and CDR2 LQKENI. The CDR3 is CASSPDRGTDIQYF. Here the CDR3 DNA reads TGTGCCAGCTCACCGGACAGGGGTACGGACATTCAGTACTTC.

V and J are TRBV2 and TRBJ1-4; D is unclear. Trimming took off 9 bases at V and 8 bases at J, with 10 bases between the two ends. CDR1 is SNHLY, CDR2 FYNNEI, per germline. The CDR3 is made up of 11 amino acids. Here the CDR3 DNA reads TGTGCCAGTACTATGCAAGAAAAACTGTTTTTT. It specifies CASTMQEKLFF.

A few counts support this clone. This chain links TRBV5-5 with TRBJ1-1; D gene unclear. The CDR3 extends over 13 amino acids. Germline values: CDR1 SGHKS, CDR2 YYEKEE (reference sequence). V dropped 6 bases and J dropped 5 bases, with 14 bases sitting between them. CDR3 region: CASTATLLTEAFF. CDR3 sequence (DNA): TGTGCCAGCACCGCGACATTGTTAACTGAAGCTTTCTTT.

The rearrangement links TRBV6-2 or TRBV6-3 to TRBJ2-7; TRBD1 might be the D (6 bases). The germline CDR1 and CDR2 sequences are MNHEY and SVGEGT. The CDR3 has 13 residues. V lost 4 bases and J 2 bases, leaving 9 bases between the germline ends. The CDR3 reads CASSWGHTYEQYF. The CDR3 DNA sequence: TGTGCCAGCAGTTGGGGACATACCTACGAGCAGTACTTC.

This clone was picked up one time. V and J are TRBV5-4 and TRBJ1-1, with D perhaps TRBD1 (6 bases). The V gene's germline CDR1 is SGHNT and CDR2 YYREEE (reference sequence). The CDR3 contains 16 residues. Trimming left V 0 bases short and J 1 base short, with 13 bases between. The DNA for the CDR3 is TGTGCCAGCAGCTTGGCCGACGGGACACAGAACACTGAAGCTTTCTTT. It yields the protein CASSLADGTQNTEAFF.

The gene calls are TRBV6-4 and TRBJ2-1; D perhaps matches TRBD2 (6 bases). Germline assignment: CDR1 MRHNA and CDR2 SNTAGT. This CDR3 has 20 residues. Deletions cut 2 bases from V and 0 bases from J, with 23 bases between. The CDR3 DNA reads as TGTGCCAGCAGTGACCCCGCCCCTCAAGCTCTAGCGAGCTCCTACAATGAGCAGTTCTTC. It translates to CASSDPAPQALASSYNEQFF.

The gene calls are TRBV19 and TRBJ2-3; D perhaps matches TRBD1 (6 bases). The V gene's germline CDR1 is LNHDA and CDR2 SQIVND (reference sequence). The CDR3 runs 14 residues. Trimming removed 6 bases from V and 0 bases from J, with 10 bases in between. CDR3 coding DNA: TGTGCCAGTAGACGGACAGTGAGCACAGATACGCAGTATTTT. This translates into CASRRTVSTDTQYF.